This T cell receptor beta chain was profiled in a study of glioma-infiltrating T cells. Using RNA template, CDR3s of TCR alpha and beta were amplified with iRepertoire arm-PCR. TCRdb re-analysed the multiplex PCR reads in MiXCR, keeping a single row per CDR3 protein. The top ten clones hold about two fifths of a sample with about 93,000 distinct CDR3 sequences, about 40% of them seen once. This clonotype was recorded at least ten times. Germline CDR1 is SGHNT and CDR2 is YYREEE (reference sequence). The V and J ends lost 4 bases and 3 bases, in that order; junction bases with no gene match: 14. This CDR3 has 17 residues.

V usage is TRBV5-4 and J usage is TRBJ2-5; 8 bases align to TRBD2. The sequence derives from a human donor with low-grade glioma or glioblastoma, undergoing nonglioma brain surgery, or in good health (not recorded which). Sequenced material: glioma tissue, nonneoplastic brain tissue, or PBMCs (not recorded which). The CDR3 DNA reads as TGTGCCAGCAGCCGAACCCCCATGAATAGCGGGGAAGAGACCCAGTACTTC. It codes for CASSRTPMNSGEETQYF. Together with reference TRBV5-4 and TRBJ2-5, the CDR3 gives the full variable domain: ETGVTQSPTHLIKTRGQQVTLRCSSQSGHNTVSWYQQALGQGPQFIFQYYREEENGRGNFPPRFSGLQFPNYSSELNVNALELDDSALYLCASSRTPMNSGEETQYFGPGTRLLVL.